The rows below give T cell receptor beta chains drawn from one sample of a study of blood T cell repertoires in COVID-19. TCRdb's copy holds only in-frame clones and misses some; the assay was immunoSEQ multiplex PCR. The sample holds 200,000 or so clones, around three quarters seen once. The sequenced sample consisted of peripheral blood. These receptors came from a man in his sixties with active or convalescent COVID-19. Each CDR3 is given with its conserved first and last residue. A D gene is named only where the DNA matches it firmly. Size values are once, few and many counts, or a class for expanded clones, and some rows have none.

-	TRBD1	TRBV5-6	TRBJ2-7	CASSLAGDRPYEQYF	TGTGCCAGCAGCTTGGCTGGGGACAGACCCTACGAGCAGTACTTC
-	-	TRBV28	TRBJ2-7	CASSPPGGTNSYEQYF	TGTGCCAGCAGTCCCCCCGGCGGGACCAACTCCTACGAGCAGTACTTC
-	TRBD1	TRBV2	TRBJ2-7	CASTDRVYEQYF	TGTGCCAGCACGGACAGGGTCTACGAGCAGTACTTC
-	TRBD1	TRBV14	TRBJ2-7	CASSQGAGGSYEQYF	TGTGCCAGCAGCCAAGGGGCAGGGGGTTCCTACGAGCAGTACTTC
-	TRBD2	TRBV28	TRBJ2-2	CASRTGLAANTGELFF	TGTGCCAGCAGGACCGGACTAGCAGCGAACACCGGGGAGCTGTTTTTT
-	TRBD2	TRBV4-3	TRBJ2-5	CASSHPGRGGSKYF	TGCGCCAGCAGCCACCCAGGACGGGGAGGGTCGAAGTACTTC
few	-	TRBV20-1	TRBJ2-3	CSASSGYTDTQYF	TGCAGTGCTAGTAGCGGATACACAGATACGCAGTATTTT
-	-	TRBV30	TRBJ1-2	CAWRGDSANYGYTF	TGTGCCTGGAGAGGTGACTCTGCTAACTATGGCTACACCTTC
-	TRBD1	TRBV24-1	TRBJ1-5	CATSDPGQGGFDQPQHF	TGTGCCACCAGTGACCCCGGACAGGGGGGTTTCGATCAGCCCCAGCATTTT
-	-	TRBV9	TRBJ2-7	CASSVSSGGYEQYF	TGTGCCAGCAGCGTAAGCTCCGGAGGGTACGAGCAGTACTTC
-	-	TRBV7-2	TRBJ2-1	CASSLAVGYNEQFF	TGTGCCAGCAGCTTAGCGGTCGGCTACAATGAGCAGTTCTTC
-	-	TRBV18	TRBJ2-7	CASSPQGAYEQYF	TGTGCCAGCTCACCACAGGGGGCCTACGAGCAGTACTTC
-	-	TRBV4-1	TRBJ2-7	CASSQGPPPVPYEQYF	TGCGCCAGCAGCCAAGGGCCGCCTCCCGTTCCCTACGAGCAGTACTTC
few	-	TRBV6-5	TRBJ1-6	CASSYREKDSPLHF	TGTGCCAGCAGTTACAGGGAGAAGGATTCACCCCTCCACTTT
few	TRBD2	TRBV4-2	TRBJ2-7	CASSSVAGGSYEQYF	TGTGCCAGCAGCTCCGTAGCGGGAGGCTCCTACGAGCAGTACTTC
-	-	TRBV2	TRBJ2-2	CASSESETGELFF	TGTGCCAGCAGTGAATCCGAGACCGGGGAGCTGTTTTTT
-	-	TRBV5-1	TRBJ1-3	CASSLESGKENTIYF	TGCGCCAGCAGCTTGGAGTCGGGGAAGGAAAACACCATATATTTT
-	TRBD1	TRBV19	TRBJ1-4	CASSRDRPSNEKLFF	TGTGCCAGTAGTAGGGACAGACCCTCTAATGAAAAACTGTTTTTT
-	-	TRBV6-5	TRBJ1-5	CASSVNVRDQPQHF	TGTGCCAGCAGCGTGAACGTGAGGGATCAGCCCCAGCATTTT
-	-	TRBV11-2	TRBJ2-5	CASSLGEGGGQETQYF	TGTGCCAGCAGCTTAGGGGAGGGGGGAGGCCAAGAGACCCAGTACTTC
-	-	TRBV2	TRBJ1-2	CASTSEGPVGYTF	TGTGCCAGCACTTCGGAGGGTCCTGTGGGCTACACCTTC
-	-	TRBV7-9	TRBJ2-7	CASSLAAGVHEQYF	TGTGCCAGCAGCTTAGCGGCAGGGGTACACGAGCAGTACTTC
-	-	TRBV7-6	TRBJ2-1	CASSPRTGQNNEQFF	TGTGCCAGCAGCCCCCGCACAGGGCAAAACAATGAGCAGTTCTTC
-	TRBD2	TRBV3-1/TRBV3-2	TRBJ2-7	CASSQDPGTSGTENYEQYF	TGTGCCAGCAGCCAAGATCCTGGGACTAGCGGGACCGAGAACTACGAGCAGTACTTC
-	TRBD1	TRBV7-2	TRBJ2-3	CASRDRGTDTQYF	TGTGCCAGCAGGGACAGGGGAACAGATACGCAGTATTTT
-	-	TRBV7-8	TRBJ1-2	CASSLPGTLGYTF	TGTGCCAGCAGCTTACCCGGGACACTTGGCTACACCTTC
-	-	TRBV6-2/TRBV6-3	TRBJ2-5	CASSLSHTGSQETQYF	TGTGCCAGCAGTTTATCCCACACGGGGAGTCAAGAGACCCAGTACTTC
-	-	TRBV6-5	TRBJ2-7	CASREEAGYEQYF	TGTGCCAGCAGGGAGGAGGCAGGCTACGAGCAGTACTTC
-	TRBD1	TRBV2	TRBJ2-1	CASTAGGDEQFF	TGTGCCAGCACGGCAGGGGGTGATGAGCAGTTCTTC